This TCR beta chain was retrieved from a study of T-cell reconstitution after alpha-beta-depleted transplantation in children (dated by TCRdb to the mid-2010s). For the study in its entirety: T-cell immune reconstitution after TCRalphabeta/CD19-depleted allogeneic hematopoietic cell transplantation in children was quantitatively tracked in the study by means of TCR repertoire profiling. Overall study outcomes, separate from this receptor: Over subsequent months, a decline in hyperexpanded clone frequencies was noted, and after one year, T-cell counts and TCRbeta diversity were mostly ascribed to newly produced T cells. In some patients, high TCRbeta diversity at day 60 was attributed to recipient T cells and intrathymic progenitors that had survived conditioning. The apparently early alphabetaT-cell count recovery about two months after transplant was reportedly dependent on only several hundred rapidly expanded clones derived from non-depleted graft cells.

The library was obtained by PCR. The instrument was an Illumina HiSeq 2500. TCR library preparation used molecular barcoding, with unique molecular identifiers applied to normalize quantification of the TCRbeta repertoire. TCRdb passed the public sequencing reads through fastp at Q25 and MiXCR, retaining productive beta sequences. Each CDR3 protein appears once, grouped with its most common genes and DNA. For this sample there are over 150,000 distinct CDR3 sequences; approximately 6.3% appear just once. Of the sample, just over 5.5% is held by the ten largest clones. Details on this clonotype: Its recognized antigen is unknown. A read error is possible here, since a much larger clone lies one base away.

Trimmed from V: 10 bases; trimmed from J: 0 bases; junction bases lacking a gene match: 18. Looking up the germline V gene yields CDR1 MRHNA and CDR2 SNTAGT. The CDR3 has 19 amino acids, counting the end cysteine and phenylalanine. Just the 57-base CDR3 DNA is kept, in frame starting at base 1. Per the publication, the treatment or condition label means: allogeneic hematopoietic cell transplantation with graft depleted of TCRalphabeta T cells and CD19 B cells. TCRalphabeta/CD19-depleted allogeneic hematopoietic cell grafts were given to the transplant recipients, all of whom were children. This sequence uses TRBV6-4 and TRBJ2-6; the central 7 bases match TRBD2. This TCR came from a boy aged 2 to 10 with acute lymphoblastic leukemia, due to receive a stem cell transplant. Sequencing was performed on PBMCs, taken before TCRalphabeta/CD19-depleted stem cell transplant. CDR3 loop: CAIGPQASGVYSGANVLTF. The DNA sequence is TGTGCCATCGGGCCCCAGGCTAGCGGAGTTTACTCTGGGGCCAACGTCCTGACTTTC.